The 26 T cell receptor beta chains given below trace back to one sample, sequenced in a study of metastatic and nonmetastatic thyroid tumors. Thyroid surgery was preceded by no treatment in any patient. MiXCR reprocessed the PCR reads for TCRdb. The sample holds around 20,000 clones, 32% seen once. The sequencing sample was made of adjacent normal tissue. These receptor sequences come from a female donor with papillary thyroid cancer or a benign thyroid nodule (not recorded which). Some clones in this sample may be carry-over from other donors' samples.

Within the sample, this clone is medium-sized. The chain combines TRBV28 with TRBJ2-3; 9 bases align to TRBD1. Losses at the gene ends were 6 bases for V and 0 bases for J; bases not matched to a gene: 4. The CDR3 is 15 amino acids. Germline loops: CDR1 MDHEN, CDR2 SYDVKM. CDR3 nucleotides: TGTGCCAGCAGGGGACAGGGATCTAGCACAGATACGCAGTATTTT. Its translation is CASRGQGSSTDTQYF. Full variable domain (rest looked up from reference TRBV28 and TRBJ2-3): DVKVTQSSRYLVKRTGEKVFLECVQDMDHENMFWYRQDPGLGLRLIYFSYDVKMKEKGDIPEGYSVSREKKERFSLILESASTNQTSMYLCASRGQGSSTDTQYFGPGTRLTVL.

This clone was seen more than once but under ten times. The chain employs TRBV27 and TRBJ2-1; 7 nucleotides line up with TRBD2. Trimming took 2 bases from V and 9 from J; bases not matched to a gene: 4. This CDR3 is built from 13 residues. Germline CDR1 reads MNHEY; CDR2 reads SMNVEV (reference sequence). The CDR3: CASSLAGASEQFF. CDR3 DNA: TGTGCCAGCAGTTTAGCGGGAGCATCTGAGCAGTTCTTC.

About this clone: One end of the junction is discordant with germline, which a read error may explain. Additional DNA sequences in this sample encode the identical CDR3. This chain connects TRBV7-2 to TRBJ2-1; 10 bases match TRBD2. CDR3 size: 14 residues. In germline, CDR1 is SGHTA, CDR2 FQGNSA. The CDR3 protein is CASSLAGVYNEQFF. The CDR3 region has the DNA TGTGCCAGCAGCCTAGCGGGAGTCTACAATGAGCAGTTCTTC.

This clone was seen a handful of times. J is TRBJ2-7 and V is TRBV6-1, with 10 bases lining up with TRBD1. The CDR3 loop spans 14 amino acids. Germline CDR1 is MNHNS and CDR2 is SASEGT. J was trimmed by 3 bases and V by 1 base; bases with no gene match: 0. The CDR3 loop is CASSEGTGGYEQYF. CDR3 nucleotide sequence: TGTGCCAGCAGTGAAGGGACAGGGGGCTACGAGCAGTACTTC.

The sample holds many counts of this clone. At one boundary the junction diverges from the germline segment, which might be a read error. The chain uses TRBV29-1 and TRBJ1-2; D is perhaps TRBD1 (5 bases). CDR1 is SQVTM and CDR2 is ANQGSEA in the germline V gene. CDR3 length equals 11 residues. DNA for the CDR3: TGCAGCGTTGAAGTTGGTCGGGGCTATTCCTTC. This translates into CSVEVGRGYSF.

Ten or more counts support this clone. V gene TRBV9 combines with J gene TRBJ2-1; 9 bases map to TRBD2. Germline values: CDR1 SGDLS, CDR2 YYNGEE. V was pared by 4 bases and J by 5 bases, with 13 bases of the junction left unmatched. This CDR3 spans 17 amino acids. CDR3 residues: CASSTEGGGGADNEQFF. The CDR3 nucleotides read TGTGCCAGCAGCACCGAAGGAGGCGGGGGGGCCGACAATGAGCAGTTCTTC. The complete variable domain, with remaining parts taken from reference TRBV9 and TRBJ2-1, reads DSGVTQTPKHLITATGQRVTLRCSPRSGDLSVYWYQQSLDQGLQFLIQYYNGEERAKGNILERFSAQQFPDLHSELNLSSLELGDSALYFCASSTEGGGGADNEQFFGPGTRLTVL.

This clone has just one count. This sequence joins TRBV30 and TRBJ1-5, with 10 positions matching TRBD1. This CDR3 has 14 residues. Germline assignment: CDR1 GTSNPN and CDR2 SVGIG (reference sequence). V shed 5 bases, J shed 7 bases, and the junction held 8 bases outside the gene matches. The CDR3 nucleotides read TGTGCCTGGGCCGGGACAGGGGATGGGCAGCCCCAGCATTTT. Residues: CAWAGTGDGQPQHF.

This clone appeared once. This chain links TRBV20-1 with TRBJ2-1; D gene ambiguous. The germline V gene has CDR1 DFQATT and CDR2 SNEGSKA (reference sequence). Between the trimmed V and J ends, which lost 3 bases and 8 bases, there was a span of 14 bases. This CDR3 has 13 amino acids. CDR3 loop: CSARQALGHEQFF. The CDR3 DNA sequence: TGCAGTGCTAGGCAGGCACTTGGTCATGAGCAGTTCTTC.

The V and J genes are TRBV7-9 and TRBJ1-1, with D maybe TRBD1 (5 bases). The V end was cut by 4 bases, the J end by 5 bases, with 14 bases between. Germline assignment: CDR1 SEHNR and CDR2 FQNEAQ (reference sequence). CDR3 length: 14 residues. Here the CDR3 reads CASSSRGRETEAFF. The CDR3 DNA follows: TGTGCCAGCAGCTCCCGGGGCAGGGAGACTGAAGCTTTCTTT.

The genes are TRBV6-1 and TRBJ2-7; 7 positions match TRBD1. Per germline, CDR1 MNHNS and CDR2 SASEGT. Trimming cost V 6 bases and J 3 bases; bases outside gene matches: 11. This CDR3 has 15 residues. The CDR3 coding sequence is TGTGCCAGCAGCCTAACCGGGACAGCACTCTACGAGCAGTACTTC. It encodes CASSLTGTALYEQYF.

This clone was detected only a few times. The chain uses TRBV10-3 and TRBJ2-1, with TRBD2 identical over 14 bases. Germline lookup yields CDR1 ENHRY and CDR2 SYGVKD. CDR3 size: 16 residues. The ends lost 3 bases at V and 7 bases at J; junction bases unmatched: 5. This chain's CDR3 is CAISEGLAGGWNEQFF. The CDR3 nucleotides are TGTGCCATCAGTGAAGGACTAGCGGGAGGATGGAATGAGCAGTTCTTC.

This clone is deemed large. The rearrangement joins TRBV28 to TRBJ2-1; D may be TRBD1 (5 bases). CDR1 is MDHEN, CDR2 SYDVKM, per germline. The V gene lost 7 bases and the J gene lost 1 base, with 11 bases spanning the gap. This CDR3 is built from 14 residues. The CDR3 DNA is TGTGCCAGCACCCAGGGTTATTCCTACAATGAGCAGTTCTTC. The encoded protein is CASTQGYSYNEQFF. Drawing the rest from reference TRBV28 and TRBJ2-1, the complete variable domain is DVKVTQSSRYLVKRTGEKVFLECVQDMDHENMFWYRQDPGLGLRLIYFSYDVKMKEKGDIPEGYSVSREKKERFSLILESASTNQTSMYLCASTQGYSYNEQFFGPGTRLTVL.

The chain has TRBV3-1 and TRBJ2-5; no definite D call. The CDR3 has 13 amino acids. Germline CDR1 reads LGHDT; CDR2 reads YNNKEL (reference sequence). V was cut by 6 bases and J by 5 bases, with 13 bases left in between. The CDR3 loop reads CASRPVPGETQYF. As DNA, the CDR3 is TGTGCCAGCAGGCCCGTCCCCGGGGAGACCCAGTACTTC.

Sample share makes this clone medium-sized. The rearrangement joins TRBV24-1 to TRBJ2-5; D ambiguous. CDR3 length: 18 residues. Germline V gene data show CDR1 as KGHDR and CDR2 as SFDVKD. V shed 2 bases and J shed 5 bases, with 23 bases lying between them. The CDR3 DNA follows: TGTGCCACCAGTGATTCCCTCGACCCCGGCGGAGTGGTGGAGACCCAGTACTTC. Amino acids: CATSDSLDPGGVVETQYF.

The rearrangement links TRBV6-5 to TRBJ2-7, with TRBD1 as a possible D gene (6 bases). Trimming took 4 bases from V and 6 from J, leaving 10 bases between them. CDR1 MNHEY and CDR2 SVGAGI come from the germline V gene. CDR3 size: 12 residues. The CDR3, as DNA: TGTGCCAGCAGTTTAGGGGGACCCGAGCAGTACTTC. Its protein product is CASSLGGPEQYF.

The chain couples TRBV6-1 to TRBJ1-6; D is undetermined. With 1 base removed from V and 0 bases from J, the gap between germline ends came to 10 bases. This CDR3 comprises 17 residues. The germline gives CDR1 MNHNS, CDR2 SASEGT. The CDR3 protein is CASSEVYGSSYNSPLHF. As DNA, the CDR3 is TGTGCCAGCAGTGAAGTGTACGGGAGCTCCTATAATTCACCCCTCCACTTT.

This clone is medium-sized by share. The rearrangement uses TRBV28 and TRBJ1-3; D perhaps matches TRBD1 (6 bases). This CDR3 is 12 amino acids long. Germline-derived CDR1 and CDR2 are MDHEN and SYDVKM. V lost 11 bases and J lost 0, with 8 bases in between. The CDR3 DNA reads TGTGCCGGGGGGGCCTCTGGAAACACCATATATTTT. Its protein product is CAGGASGNTIYF.

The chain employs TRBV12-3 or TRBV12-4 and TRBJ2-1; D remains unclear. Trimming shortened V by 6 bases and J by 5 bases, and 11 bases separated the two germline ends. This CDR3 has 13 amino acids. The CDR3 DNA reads TGTGCCAGCAGGTTAAATAGGGACAATGAGCAGTTCTTC. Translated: CASRLNRDNEQFF.

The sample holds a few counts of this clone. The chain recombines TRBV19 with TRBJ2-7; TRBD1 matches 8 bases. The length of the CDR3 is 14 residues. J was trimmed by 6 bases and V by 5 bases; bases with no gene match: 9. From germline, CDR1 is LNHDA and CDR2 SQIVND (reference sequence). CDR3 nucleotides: TGTGCCAGTAGTGCACGGACAGGGACGGGCGAGCAGTACTTC. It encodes CASSARTGTGEQYF.

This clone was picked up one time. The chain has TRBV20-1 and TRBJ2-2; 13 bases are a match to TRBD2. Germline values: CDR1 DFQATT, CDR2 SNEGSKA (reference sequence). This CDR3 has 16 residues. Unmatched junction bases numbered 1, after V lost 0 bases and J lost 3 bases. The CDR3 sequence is CSARDGLAGDTGELFF. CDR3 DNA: TGCAGTGCTAGAGACGGACTAGCGGGAGACACCGGGGAGCTGTTTTTT.

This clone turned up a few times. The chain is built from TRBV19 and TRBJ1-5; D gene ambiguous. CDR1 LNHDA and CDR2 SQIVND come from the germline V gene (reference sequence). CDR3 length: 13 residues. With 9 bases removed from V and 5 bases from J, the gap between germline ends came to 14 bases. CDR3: CASNPRRDQPQHF. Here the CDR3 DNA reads TGTGCCAGCAATCCTCGGAGGGATCAGCCCCAGCATTTT.

The CDR3 DNA follows: TGTGCCAGCTCACCCGGACCGGGGCTATACGAGCAGTACTTC. Translation gives CASSPGPGLYEQYF. V gene TRBV18 combines with J gene TRBJ2-7; perhaps D is TRBD1 or TRBD2 (5 bases each). In germline, CDR1 is KGHSH, CDR2 LQKENI. The length of the CDR3 is 14 residues. Between the trimmed V and J ends, which lost 3 bases and 4 bases, there was a span of 13 bases.

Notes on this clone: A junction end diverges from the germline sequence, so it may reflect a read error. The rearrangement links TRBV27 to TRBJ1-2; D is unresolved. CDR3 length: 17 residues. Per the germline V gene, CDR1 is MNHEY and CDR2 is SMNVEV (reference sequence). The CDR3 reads CAISPLGAAGNHYGYTF. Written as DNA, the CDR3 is TGTGCCATCAGTCCACTTGGTGCCGCGGGGAATCATTATGGCTACACCTTC.

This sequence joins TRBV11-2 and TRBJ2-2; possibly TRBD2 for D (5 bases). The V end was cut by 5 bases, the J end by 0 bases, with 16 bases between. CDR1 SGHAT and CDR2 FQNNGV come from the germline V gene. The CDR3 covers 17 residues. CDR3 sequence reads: CASSPRPLLANTGELFF. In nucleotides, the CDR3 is TGTGCCAGCAGCCCCCGGCCCCTACTAGCGAACACCGGGGAGCTGTTTTTT.

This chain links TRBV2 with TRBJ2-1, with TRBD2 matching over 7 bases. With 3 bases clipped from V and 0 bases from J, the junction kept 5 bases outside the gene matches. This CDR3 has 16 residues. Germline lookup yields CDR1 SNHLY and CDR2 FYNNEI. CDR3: CASSDEGGSSYNEQFF. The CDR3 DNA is TGTGCCAGCAGTGATGAGGGCGGGAGCTCCTACAATGAGCAGTTCTTC.

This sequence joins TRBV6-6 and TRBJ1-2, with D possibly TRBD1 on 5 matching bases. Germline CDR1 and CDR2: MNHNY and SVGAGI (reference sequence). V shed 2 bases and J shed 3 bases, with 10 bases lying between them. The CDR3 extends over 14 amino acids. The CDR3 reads CASSYKGTDYGYTF. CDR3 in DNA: TGTGCCAGCAGTTACAAAGGGACTGACTATGGCTACACCTTC.